This TCR beta chain came from a study of T-cell reconstitution after alpha-beta-depleted transplantation in children. Unique molecular identifiers were used in preparing the TCRbeta library. TCRdb reprocessed the PCR reads via MiXCR and lists one record per CDR3 protein. The sample gives hundreds of thousands of distinct CDR3 sequences, over 10% of which show up once; 0.79% is in the top ten. Study-level results: In patients about two months after transplant, alpha-beta T cells reportedly arose from several hundred expanded graft clones.

This CDR3 spans 15 amino acids. The V segment lost 5 bases and the J segment 0 bases; nucleotides outside the gene matches: 7. Germline loops: CDR1 DFQATT, CDR2 SNEGSKA (reference sequence). In this sample, this clonotype turned up many times. Its antigen remains unknown. Here the sequenced sample was PBMCs, taken before TCRalphabeta/CD19-depleted stem cell transplant. The chain has TRBV20-1 and TRBJ2-3, with 8 bases matching TRBD1. The source is a girl aged 2 to 9 with congenital amegakaryocytic thrombocytopenia, due to receive a stem cell transplant. Here the CDR3 DNA reads TGCAGTGCTTCCACAGGGGGAACTAGCACAGATACGCAGTATTTT. This gives the protein CSASTGGTSTDTQYF.